This is a list of T cell receptor beta chains from one sample in a study of cytotoxic CD8 clonotypes in ibrutinib-treated CLL. The repertoire was sequenced with immunoSEQ multiplex PCR; TCRdb's copy has only in-frame clones and lacks some. The table records about 140,000 clones, approximately 89% of them present only once. The material sequenced was PBMCs, taken after 12 months of ibrutinib treatment. These TCRs come from a human donor with chronic lymphocytic leukemia. CDR3s include the opening cysteine and the closing phenylalanine or tryptophan. Each record gives: D gene, J gene, V gene, clone size, CDR3 protein, CDR3 DNA. A D gene is named only where the DNA matches it firmly. Clone size is stated in some rows and not others, as once, few, many or a class when expanded.

.,TRBJ2-3,TRBV28,.,CAGSGVRVADTQYF,TGTGCCGGATCCGGGGTGCGGGTGGCAGATACGCAGTATTTT
TRBD2,TRBJ2-1,TRBV10-3,.,CAISEAGGRLNEQFF,TGTGCCATCAGTGAAGCGGGAGGGCGTCTTAATGAGCAGTTCTTC
TRBD1,TRBJ2-3,TRBV19,.,CASRTGQGTDTQYF,TGTGCCAGTAGAACGGGACAGGGGACAGATACGCAGTATTTT
.,TRBJ2-5,TRBV7-3,.,CASSRLGQQETQYF,TGTGCCAGCAGTCGACTAGGACAGCAAGAGACCCAGTACTTC
TRBD1,TRBJ2-2,TRBV10-3,.,CAISVGGSFGQGAGTGELFF,TGTGCCATCAGTGTGGGCGGTAGTTTTGGACAGGGGGCCGGGACCGGGGAGCTGTTTTTT
.,TRBJ1-4,TRBV19,.,CASSGMEREKLFF,TGTGCCAGTAGTGGGATGGAGAGAGAAAAACTGTTTTTT
.,TRBJ1-5,TRBV25-1,.,CASSPGLNQPQHF,TGTGCCAGCAGTCCCGGGCTCAATCAGCCCCAGCATTTT
.,TRBJ1-1,TRBV11-3,.,CASSAGGVNTEAFF,TGTGCCAGCAGCGCCGGAGGGGTGAACACTGAAGCTTTCTTT
.,TRBJ1-5,TRBV5-1,.,CASSLGWDQPQHF,TGCGCCAGCAGCTTGGGCTGGGATCAGCCCCAGCATTTT
.,TRBJ2-4,TRBV28,once,CASSPRDAKNIQYF,TGTGCCAGCAGTCCCCGGGACGCCAAAAACATTCAGTACTTC
TRBD2,TRBJ2-1,TRBV29-1,.,CSAQLAGGMDEQFF,TGCAGCGCCCAACTAGCGGGAGGAATGGATGAGCAGTTCTTC
.,TRBJ2-2,TRBV6-6,.,CASAMQKTGELFF,TGTGCCAGCGCCATGCAAAAGACCGGGGAGCTGTTTTTT
TRBD1,TRBJ1-1,TRBV9,.,CASSPRTGGLAEAFF,TGTGCCAGCAGCCCACGGACAGGGGGGTTGGCTGAAGCTTTCTTT
.,TRBJ2-5,TRBV27,.,CASSFLTGGTQYF,TGTGCCAGCAGTTTCTTAACGGGTGGGACCCAGTACTTC
.,TRBJ2-7,TRBV7-2,.,CASSVTGSYEQYF,TGTGCCAGCAGCGTGACTGGATCCTACGAGCAGTACTTC
.,TRBJ2-7,TRBV5-6,.,CASSLFSTGDYEQYF,TGTGCCAGCAGCTTGTTCTCAACAGGTGACTACGAGCAGTACTTC
.,TRBJ2-7,TRBV21-1,.,CASTTAGFSYEQYF,TGTGCCAGCACCACTGCCGGTTTTTCCTACGAGCAGTACTTC
.,TRBJ1-3,TRBV9,.,CASSVGGISGNTIYF,TGTGCCAGCAGCGTAGGGGGGATCTCTGGAAACACCATATATTTT
.,TRBJ2-7,TRBV19,once,CASKSRSDAPTYEQYF,TGTGCCAGTAAGAGTCGGTCGGACGCTCCTACCTACGAGCAGTACTTC
.,TRBJ2-3,TRBV28,.,CASSTIQGIGSDTQYF,TGTGCCAGCAGTACCATACAGGGTATAGGTTCAGATACGCAGTATTTT
.,TRBJ2-4,TRBV7-2,.,CASSLAGELGRNIQYF,TGTGCCAGCAGCTTAGCGGGAGAACTAGGGCGGAACATTCAGTACTTC
.,TRBJ2-2,TRBV18,.,CASSPLGGNTGELFF,TGTGCCAGCTCACCCCTAGGGGGGAACACCGGGGAGCTGTTTTTT
.,TRBJ2-5,TRBV5-6,.,CASSLIALAKYQETQYF,TGTGCCAGCAGCTTGATTGCCCTAGCGAAGTACCAAGAGACCCAGTACTTC
TRBD2,TRBJ2-7,TRBV28,.,CASSWLAGGPYSSYEQYF,TGTGCCAGCAGTTGGCTAGCGGGAGGGCCTTATAGCTCCTACGAGCAGTACTTC
TRBD1,TRBJ2-1,TRBV2,.,CASSAFGQGADEQFF,TGTGCCAGCAGTGCTTTCGGACAGGGGGCCGATGAGCAGTTCTTC
TRBD1,TRBJ1-4,TRBV10-3,.,CAIGTGAINEKLFF,TGTGCCATCGGGACAGGGGCTATTAATGAAAAACTGTTTTTT
TRBD2,TRBJ2-5,TRBV2,.,CASSGREGRETQYF,TGTGCCAGCAGTGGGCGGGAGGGCCGGGAGACCCAGTACTTC
.,TRBJ1-1,TRBV28,.,CASSRRIIGTAFF,TGTGCCAGCAGCCGCCGTATCATAGGAACAGCTTTCTTT
.,TRBJ2-7,TRBV6-6,.,CASTEVPSYEQYF,TGTGCCAGCACCGAAGTGCCCTCCTACGAGCAGTACTTC
.,TRBJ1-5,TRBV6-6,.,CASTIMGQPQHF,TGTGCCAGCACTATCATGGGTCAGCCCCAGCATTTT
.,TRBJ2-3,TRBV28,.,CASSGVGSTDTQYF,TGTGCCAGCAGTGGAGTGGGGTCTACAGATACGCAGTATTTT
TRBD2,TRBJ2-4,TRBV7-8,.,CASSLTPRSGVAKNIQYF,TGTGCCAGCAGCTTAACCCCGAGAAGCGGGGTAGCCAAAAACATTCAGTACTTC
.,TRBJ1-5,TRBV10-3,once,CAISELEGVGQPQHF,TGTGCCATCAGTGAGCTAGAGGGAGTGGGTCAGCCCCAGCATTTT
TRBD1,TRBJ2-1,TRBV5-1,.,CASSTGGSNEQFF,TGCGCCAGCAGTACAGGGGGTAGCAATGAGCAGTTCTTC
.,TRBJ2-3,TRBV9,.,CASSVAPPGMGTDTQYF,TGTGCCAGCAGCGTAGCCCCCCCGGGAATGGGCACAGATACGCAGTATTTT
.,TRBJ2-1,TRBV7-2,.,CASSLGRPSYNEQFF,TGTGCCAGCAGCTTAGGTCGCCCCTCCTACAATGAGCAGTTCTTC
TRBD1,TRBJ2-6,TRBV19,once,CASSRGQGSGANVLTF,TGTGCCAGTAGTAGGGGACAGGGTTCTGGGGCCAACGTCCTGACTTTC
.,TRBJ1-2,TRBV5-4,.,CASSLSRDGGAGYTF,TGTGCCAGCAGTTTATCCCGGGACGGCGGGGCTGGCTACACCTTC
.,TRBJ1-1,TRBV9,.,CASGRPNTEAFF,TGTGCCAGCGGGCGCCCGAACACTGAAGCTTTCTTT
.,TRBJ2-7,TRBV14,.,CASSQDPVYEQYF,TGTGCCAGCAGCCAAGATCCGGTCTACGAGCAGTACTTC
.,TRBJ2-2,TRBV7-9,.,CASSEQTPNTGELFF,TGTGCCAGCAGCGAACAGACACCGAACACCGGGGAGCTGTTTTTT
.,TRBJ2-2,TRBV7-3,once,CASSSRGGELFF,TGTGCCAGCAGCTCCCGAGGAGGGGAGCTGTTTTTT
.,TRBJ2-1,TRBV28,.,CASRLSSYNEQFF,TGTGCCAGCAGGCTAAGCTCCTACAATGAGCAGTTCTTC
.,TRBJ1-1,TRBV7-2,.,CASSAGAGLNTEAFF,TGTGCCAGCAGCGCAGGCGCAGGGTTGAACACTGAAGCTTTCTTT
TRBD2,TRBJ2-7,TRBV19,.,CASSPSGAGSYEQYF,TGTGCCAGTAGCCCGTCGGGAGCGGGATCCTACGAGCAGTACTTC
.,TRBJ2-3,TRBV7-9,.,CATGADTQYF,TGTGCCACCGGTGCAGATACGCAGTATTTT
.,TRBJ1-1,TRBV28,few,CASITGPGTEAFF,TGTGCCAGCATCACCGGGCCCGGAACCGAAGCTTTCTTT
TRBD1,TRBJ2-1,TRBV18,.,CASSPDRGIYNEQFF,TGTGCCAGCTCTCCGGACAGGGGGATCTACAATGAGCAGTTCTTC
TRBD1,TRBJ2-5,TRBV19,.,CASSETGGGETQYF,TGTGCCAGTAGTGAGACAGGGGGAGGAGAGACCCAGTACTTC